Listed below are T cell receptor beta chains from one sample, sequenced in a study of blood T cell repertoires in COVID-19. TCRdb's table, derived via immunoSEQ multiplex PCR, lists solely in-frame clones and lacks some. The sample consists of tens of thousands of clones, 90% of them appearing once. Sequencing was carried out using peripheral blood. The receptors originated from a woman of 80 years or more with active COVID-19. Each CDR3 is given without its conserved first and last residue.

>TRBJ1-4|TRBV2
ASRPSRNNEKLF
>TRBJ1-6|TRBV5-4
ASTRQGAGNSPLH
>TRBJ2-3|TRBV28
ASSSSYSGNTQY
>TRBJ1-3|TRBV5-1
ASSLRTGSSGNTIY
>TRBJ1-2|TRBV5-1
ASSLTGATNYGYT
>TRBJ2-3|TRBV24-1
ATSGTGTRNLAQY
>TRBJ1-2|TRBV5-1
ASSTGQLDAGYT
>TRBJ1-5|TRBV4-2
ASSHRGEGANQPQH
>TRBJ2-3|TRBV3-1/TRBV3-2
ASSLPTSSPDTQY
>TRBJ2-3|TRBV29-1
SARTGQSTDTQY
>TRBJ2-7|TRBV2
ASRRDSSSYEQY
>TRBJ1-1|TRBV2
ASSWDRGLNTEAF
>TRBJ1-3|TRBV14
ASSQDTGYRNIGNTIY
>TRBJ1-4|TRBV5-6
ASSLRDRGTNEKLF
>TRBJ2-3|TRBV6-2/TRBV6-3
ASSYDRGTDTQY
>TRBJ2-2|TRBV7-9
ASSLDRAGELF
>TRBJ2-5|TRBV18
ASSPNRAQETQY
>TRBJ2-5|TRBV23-1
ASSRPTGEETQY
>TRBJ2-3|TRBV6-5
ASSYSSSPGEDTQY
>TRBJ2-7|TRBV6-5
ASRELQGTYEQY
>TRBJ1-2|TRBV6-5
ASSLTDLTADGYT
>TRBJ1-1|TRBV7-6
ASSLYSGGISNTEAF